This T cell receptor beta chain was documented in a study of shared clonotypes between healthy human individuals. For the study at large: The composition of the donors was a couple of women and three men aged 18 to 49.

Sorted-subset replicate PCR reactions were performed with around 200 ng DNA, corresponding to roughly 30,000 T cell genomes. Authors' methods: Filtering differed for immunoSEQ, which gave only junction sequences without quality scores. The data were produced by immunoSEQ multiplex PCR, yet TCRdb's version contains in-frame clones alone and is incomplete. V and J calls and clone size follow that table, whereas D and trimming were derived from the DNA. Among under 2.5 million clones, under 95% were seen once, and the ten largest hold more than 0.35%. Germline V gene sequence: CDR1 MDHEN, CDR2 SYDVKM. The V and J ends lost 6 bases and 7 bases respectively, with 15 bases between them. The CDR3 runs 13 residues.

The gene calls are TRBV28 and TRBJ1-2; D uncertain. Source material: naive CD4+ T cells from PBMCs. Subset reported: CD45RA+ positively selected. This receptor was taken from a young man in good health. Some clones in this sample may be carry-over from other donors' samples. The CDR3 sequence is CASSRPLFRGYTF. Here the CDR3 DNA reads TGTGCCAGCAGCCGCCCCCTCTTCCGTGGCTACACCTTC.